Below, 3 T cell receptor beta chains from the same sample are listed, as sequenced in a study of blood T cells in healthy people across ages. The use of a sample-barcoded 5' primer and a J-beta primer mix characterized a second PCR of about 6 to 11 cycles. TCRdb independently ran MiXCR on the 5' RACE reads; one entry per CDR3 protein. The sample records roughly 800,000 distinct CDR3 sequences, under 30% being singletons. These data are also associated with another study on T cells of mothers and their children.

What was sequenced was blood. Source of these receptors: a boy aged 5-17 years in good health.

This chain joins TRBV7-9 and TRBJ2-5, with TRBD1 as a possible D gene (6 bases). Trimming took 6 bases from V and 2 from J, leaving 10 bases between them. This CDR3 comprises 13 residues. The germline gives CDR1 SEHNR, CDR2 FQNEAQ (reference sequence). The CDR3 DNA is TGTGCCAGCAGAACACAGGGTCAAGAGACCCAGTACTTC. Translating gives CASRTQGQETQYF.

This chain links TRBV28 with TRBJ1-5, with TRBD1 matching 7 bases. Looked up from germline, CDR1 is MDHEN and CDR2 is SYDVKM. V dropped 2 bases and J dropped 6; count of bases not matched to a gene: 7. The CDR3 has 15 residues. The CDR3 DNA is TGTGCCAGCAGTTTAGCCGGGACAGAGGGTCAGCCCCAGCATTTT. Encoded protein: CASSLAGTEGQPQHF.

The V gene is TRBV3-1, the J gene TRBJ1-4; 9 nucleotides match TRBD1. Germline V gene lookup returns CDR1 LGHDT and CDR2 YNNKEL (reference sequence). J lost 5 bases, V lost 1 base, and 5 bases had no gene match. CDR3 length: 16 amino acids. In nucleotides, the CDR3 is TGTGCCAGCAGCCAAGTTAGGACAGGGGAAAATGAAAAACTGTTTTTT. This gives the protein CASSQVRTGENEKLFF.